These 2 T cell receptor beta chains were all obtained from the same sample, sequenced in a study of blood T cell repertoires in COVID-19. Profiling relied on immunoSEQ multiplex PCR, and the TCRdb table lists in-frame clones only, not all of them. This table has under 150,000 clones, around 90% appearing once. Sample: peripheral blood. Receptor source: a human donor in a cohort sampled during active COVID-19.

This chain joins TRBV19 and TRBJ2-7, with D perhaps matching TRBD1 (6 bases). This CDR3 comprises 14 residues. Germline V lookup: CDR1 LNHDA, CDR2 SQIVND (reference sequence). V dropped 6 bases and J dropped 0 bases, with 12 bases sitting between them. CDR3 nucleotide sequence: TGTGCCAGTAGCGACCAGGGGCCCTCCTACGAGCAGTACTTC. As protein: CASSDQGPSYEQYF.

The chain employs TRBV3-1 (or the pseudogene TRBV3-2) and TRBJ1-6; no firm D call. The CDR3 runs to 14 residues. V shed 1 base and J shed 7 bases, with 8 bases lying between them. Germline V gives CDR1 LGHDT, CDR2 YNNKEL (reference sequence). The CDR3 DNA reads as TGTGCCAGCAGCCAAGTTCAGTCCAATTCACCCCTCCACTTT. It is translated as CASSQVQSNSPLHF.